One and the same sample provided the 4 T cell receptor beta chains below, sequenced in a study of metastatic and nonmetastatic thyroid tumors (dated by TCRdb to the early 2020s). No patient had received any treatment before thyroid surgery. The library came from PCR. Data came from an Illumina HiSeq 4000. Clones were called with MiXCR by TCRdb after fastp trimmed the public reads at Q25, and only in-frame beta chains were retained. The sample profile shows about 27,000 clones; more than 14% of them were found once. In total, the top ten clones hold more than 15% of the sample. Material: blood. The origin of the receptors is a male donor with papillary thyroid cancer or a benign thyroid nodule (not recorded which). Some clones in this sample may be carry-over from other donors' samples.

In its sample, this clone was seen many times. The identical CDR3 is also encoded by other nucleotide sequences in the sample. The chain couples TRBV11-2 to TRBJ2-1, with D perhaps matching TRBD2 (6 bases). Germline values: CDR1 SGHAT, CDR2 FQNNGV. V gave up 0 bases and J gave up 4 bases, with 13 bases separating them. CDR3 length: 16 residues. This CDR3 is CASSLETEGLYNEQFF. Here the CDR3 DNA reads TGTGCCAGCAGCTTAGAAACGGAGGGTTTGTACAATGAGCAGTTCTTC.

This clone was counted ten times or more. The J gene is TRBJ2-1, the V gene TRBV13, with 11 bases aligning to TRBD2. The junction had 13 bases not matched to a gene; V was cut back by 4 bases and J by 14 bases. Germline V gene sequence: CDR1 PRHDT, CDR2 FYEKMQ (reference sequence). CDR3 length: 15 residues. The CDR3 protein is CASSSSRIAGGYKFF. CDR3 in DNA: TGTGCCAGCAGCTCCTCACGAATAGCGGGGGGGTATAAGTTCTTC. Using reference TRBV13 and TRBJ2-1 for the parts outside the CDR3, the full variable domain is AAGVIQSPRHLIKEKRETATLKCYPIPRHDTVYWYQQGPGQDPQFLISFYEKMQSDKGSIPDRFSAQQFSDYHSELNMSSLELGDSALYFCASSSSRIAGGYKFFGPGTRLTVL.

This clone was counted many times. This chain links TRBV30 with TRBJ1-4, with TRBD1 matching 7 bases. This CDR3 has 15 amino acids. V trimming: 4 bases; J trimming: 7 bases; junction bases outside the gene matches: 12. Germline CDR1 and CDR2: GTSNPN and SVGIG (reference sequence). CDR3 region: CAWTGGAGGVEKLFF. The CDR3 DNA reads TGTGCCTGGACCGGGGGGGCAGGGGGTGTTGAAAAACTGTTTTTT.

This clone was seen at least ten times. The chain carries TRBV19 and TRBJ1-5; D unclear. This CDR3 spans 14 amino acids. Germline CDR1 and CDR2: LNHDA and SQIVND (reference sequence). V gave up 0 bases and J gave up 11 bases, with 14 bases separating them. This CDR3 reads CASSIERSVVAQHF. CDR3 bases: TGTGCCAGTAGTATAGAACGGAGCGTGGTCGCCCAGCATTTT.